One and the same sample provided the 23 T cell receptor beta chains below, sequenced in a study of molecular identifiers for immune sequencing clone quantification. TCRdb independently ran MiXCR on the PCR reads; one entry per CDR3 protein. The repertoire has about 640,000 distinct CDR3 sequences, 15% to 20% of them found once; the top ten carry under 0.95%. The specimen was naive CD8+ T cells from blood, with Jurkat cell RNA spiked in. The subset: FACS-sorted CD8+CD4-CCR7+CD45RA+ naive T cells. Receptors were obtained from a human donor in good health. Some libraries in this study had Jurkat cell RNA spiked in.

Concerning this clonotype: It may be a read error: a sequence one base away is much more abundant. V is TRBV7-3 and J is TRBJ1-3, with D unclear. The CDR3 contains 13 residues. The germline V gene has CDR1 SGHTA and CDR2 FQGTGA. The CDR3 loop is CASSLLAGNSIYF. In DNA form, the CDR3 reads TGTGCCAGCAGCTTACTAGCTGGAAACAGCATATATTTT.

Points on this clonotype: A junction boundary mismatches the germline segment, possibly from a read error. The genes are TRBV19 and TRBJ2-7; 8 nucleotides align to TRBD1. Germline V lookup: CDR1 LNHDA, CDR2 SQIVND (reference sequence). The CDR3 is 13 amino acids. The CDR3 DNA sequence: TGTGCCAGTAGCTGGGGACAGGCCTACGAGCAGTGCTTC. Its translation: CASSWGQAYEQCF.

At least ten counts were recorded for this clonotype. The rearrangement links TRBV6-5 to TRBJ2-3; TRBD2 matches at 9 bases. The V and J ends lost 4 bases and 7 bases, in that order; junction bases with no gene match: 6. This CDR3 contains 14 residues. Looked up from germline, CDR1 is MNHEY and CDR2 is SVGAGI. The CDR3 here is CASSLAGAWYTQYF. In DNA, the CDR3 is TGTGCCAGCAGTTTAGCGGGAGCTTGGTATACGCAGTATTTT.

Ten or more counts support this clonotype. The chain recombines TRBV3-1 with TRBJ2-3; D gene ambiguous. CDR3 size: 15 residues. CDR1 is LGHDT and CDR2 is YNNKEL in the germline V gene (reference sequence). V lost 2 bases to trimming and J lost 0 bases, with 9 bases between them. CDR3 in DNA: TGTGCCAGCAGCCAACCGCTGAGGAGCACAGATACGCAGTATTTT. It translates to CASSQPLRSTDTQYF.

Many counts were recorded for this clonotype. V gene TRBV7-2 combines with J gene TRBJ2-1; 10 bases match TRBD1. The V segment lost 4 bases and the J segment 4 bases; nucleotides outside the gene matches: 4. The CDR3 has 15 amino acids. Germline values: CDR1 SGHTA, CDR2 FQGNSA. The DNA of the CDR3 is TGTGCCAGCAGCTCCCGGGACAGGGGATACAATGAGCAGTTCTTC. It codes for CASSSRDRGYNEQFF.

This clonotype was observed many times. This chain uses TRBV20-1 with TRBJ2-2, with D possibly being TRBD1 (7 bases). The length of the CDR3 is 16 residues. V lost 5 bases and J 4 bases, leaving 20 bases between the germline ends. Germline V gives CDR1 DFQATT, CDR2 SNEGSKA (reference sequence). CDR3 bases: TGCAGTGCTCGACCTTTCAGGGGGGAAGGCACCGGGGAGCTGTTTTTT. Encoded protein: CSARPFRGEGTGELFF.

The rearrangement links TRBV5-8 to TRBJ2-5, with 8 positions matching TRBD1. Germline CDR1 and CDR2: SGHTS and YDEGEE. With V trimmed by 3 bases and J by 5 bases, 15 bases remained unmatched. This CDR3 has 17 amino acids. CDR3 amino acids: CASSSRTGFLNAETQYF. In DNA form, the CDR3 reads TGTGCCAGCAGCTCGAGGACAGGGTTCCTCAATGCGGAGACCCAGTACTTC. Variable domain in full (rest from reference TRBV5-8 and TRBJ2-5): EAGVTQSPTHLIKTRGQQATLRCSPISGHTSVYWYQQALGLGLQFLLWYDEGEERNRGNFPPRFSGRQFPNYSSELNVNALELEDSALYLCASSSRTGFLNAETQYFGPGTRLLVL.

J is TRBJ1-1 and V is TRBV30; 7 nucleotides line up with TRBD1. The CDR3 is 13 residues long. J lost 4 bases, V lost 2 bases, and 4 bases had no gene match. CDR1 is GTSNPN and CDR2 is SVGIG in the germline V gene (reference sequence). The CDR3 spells CAWSIAGGTEAFF. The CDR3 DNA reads TGTGCCTGGAGTATCGCAGGGGGCACTGAAGCTTTCTTT.

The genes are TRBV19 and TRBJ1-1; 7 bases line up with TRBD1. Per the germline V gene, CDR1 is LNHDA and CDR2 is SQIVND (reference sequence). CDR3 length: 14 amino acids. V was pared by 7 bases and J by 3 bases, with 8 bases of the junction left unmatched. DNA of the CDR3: TGTGCCAGTAACCCAGGGACAGTCTACACTGAAGCTTTCTTT. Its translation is CASNPGTVYTEAFF.

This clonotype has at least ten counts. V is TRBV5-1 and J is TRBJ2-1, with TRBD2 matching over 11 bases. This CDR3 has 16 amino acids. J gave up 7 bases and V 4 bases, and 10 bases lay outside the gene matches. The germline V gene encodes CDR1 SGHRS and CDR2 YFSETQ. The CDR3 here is CASSILAGGPGNEQFF. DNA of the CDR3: TGCGCCAGCAGCATTTTAGCGGGAGGGCCGGGGAATGAGCAGTTCTTC.

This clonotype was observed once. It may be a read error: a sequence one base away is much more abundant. CDR3 loop: CASSPTGNKQPQHF. CDR3 in DNA: TGTGCCAGTAGCCCGACAGGGAATAAACAGCCCCAGCATTTT. V is TRBV19 and J is TRBJ1-5; 7 positions agree with TRBD1. The CDR3 is 14 amino acids. V gave up 6 bases and J gave up 7 bases; unmatched junction bases: 9. Germline CDR1 and CDR2: LNHDA and SQIVND (reference sequence).

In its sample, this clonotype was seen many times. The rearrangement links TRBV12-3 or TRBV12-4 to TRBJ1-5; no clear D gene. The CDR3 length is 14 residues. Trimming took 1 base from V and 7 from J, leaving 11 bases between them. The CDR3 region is CASSLGRAEQPQHF. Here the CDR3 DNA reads TGTGCCAGCAGTTTAGGGAGAGCTGAACAGCCCCAGCATTTT.

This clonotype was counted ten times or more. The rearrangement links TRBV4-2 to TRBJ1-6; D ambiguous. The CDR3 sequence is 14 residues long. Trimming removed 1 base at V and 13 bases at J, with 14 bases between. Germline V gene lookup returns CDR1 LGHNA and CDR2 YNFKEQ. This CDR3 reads CASSQGSSFEPLHF. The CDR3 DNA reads TGTGCCAGCAGCCAAGGATCCTCCTTTGAGCCCCTCCACTTT.

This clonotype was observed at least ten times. The CDR3 sequence is CASSSTGGADTEAFF. The CDR3 DNA follows: TGTGCCAGCAGCTCAACAGGGGGCGCGGACACTGAAGCTTTCTTT. The rearrangement joins TRBV5-4 to TRBJ1-1; 9 bases are shared with TRBD1. This CDR3 is built from 15 residues. Germline CDR1 reads SGHNT; CDR2 reads YYREEE (reference sequence). The J segment lost 3 bases and the V segment lost 3 bases, leaving 6 bases of the junction unmatched.

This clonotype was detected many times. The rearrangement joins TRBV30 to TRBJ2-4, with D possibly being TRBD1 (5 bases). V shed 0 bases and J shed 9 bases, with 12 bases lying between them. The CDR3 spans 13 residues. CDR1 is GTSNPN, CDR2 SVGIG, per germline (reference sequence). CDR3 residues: CAWSVQGQTIQYF. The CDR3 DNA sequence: TGTGCCTGGAGTGTCCAGGGCCAAACCATTCAGTACTTC.

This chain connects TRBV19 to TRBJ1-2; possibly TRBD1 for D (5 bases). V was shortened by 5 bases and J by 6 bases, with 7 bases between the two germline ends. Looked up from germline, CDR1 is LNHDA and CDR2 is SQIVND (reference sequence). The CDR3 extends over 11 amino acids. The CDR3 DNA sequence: TGTGCCAGTAGTCCAGGGAATGGCTACACCTTC. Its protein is CASSPGNGYTF.

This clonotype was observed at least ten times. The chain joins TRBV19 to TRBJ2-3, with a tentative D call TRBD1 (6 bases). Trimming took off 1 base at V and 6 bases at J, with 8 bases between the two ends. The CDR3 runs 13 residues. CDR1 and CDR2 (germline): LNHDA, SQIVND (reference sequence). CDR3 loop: CASSIGTADTQYF. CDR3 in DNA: TGTGCCAGTAGTATAGGGACAGCGGATACGCAGTATTTT.

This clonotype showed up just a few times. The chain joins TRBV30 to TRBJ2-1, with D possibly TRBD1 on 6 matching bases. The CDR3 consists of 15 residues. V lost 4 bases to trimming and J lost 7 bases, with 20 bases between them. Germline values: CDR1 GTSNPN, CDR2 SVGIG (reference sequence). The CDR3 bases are TGTGCCTGGAATCTATGGCACAGGGAGCTTAATGAGCAGTTCTTC. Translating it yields CAWNLWHRELNEQFF.

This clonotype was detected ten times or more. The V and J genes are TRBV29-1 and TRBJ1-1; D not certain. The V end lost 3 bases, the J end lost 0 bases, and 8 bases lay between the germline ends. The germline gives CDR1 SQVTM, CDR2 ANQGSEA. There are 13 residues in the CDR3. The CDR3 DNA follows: TGCAGCGTTGAGTACATCCTGAACACTGAAGCTTTCTTT. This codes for CSVEYILNTEAFF.

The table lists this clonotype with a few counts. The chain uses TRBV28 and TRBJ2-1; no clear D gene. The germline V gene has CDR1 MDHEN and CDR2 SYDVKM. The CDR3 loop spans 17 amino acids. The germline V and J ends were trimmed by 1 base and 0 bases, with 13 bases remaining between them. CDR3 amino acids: CASSLSVTRSSYNEQFF. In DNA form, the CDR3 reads TGTGCCAGCAGTTTATCGGTCACCCGAAGCTCCTACAATGAGCAGTTCTTC. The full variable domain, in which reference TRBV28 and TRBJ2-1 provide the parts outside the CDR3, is DVKVTQSSRYLVKRTGEKVFLECVQDMDHENMFWYRQDPGLGLRLIYFSYDVKMKEKGDIPEGYSVSREKKERFSLILESASTNQTSMYLCASSLSVTRSSYNEQFFGPGTRLTVL.

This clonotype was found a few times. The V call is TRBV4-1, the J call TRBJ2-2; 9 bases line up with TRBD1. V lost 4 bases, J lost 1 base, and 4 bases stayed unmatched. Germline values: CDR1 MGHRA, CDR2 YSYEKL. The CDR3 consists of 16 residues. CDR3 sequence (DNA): TGCGCCAGCAGCCTACCGGACAGGGGGAACACCGGGGAGCTGTTTTTT. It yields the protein CASSLPDRGNTGELFF.

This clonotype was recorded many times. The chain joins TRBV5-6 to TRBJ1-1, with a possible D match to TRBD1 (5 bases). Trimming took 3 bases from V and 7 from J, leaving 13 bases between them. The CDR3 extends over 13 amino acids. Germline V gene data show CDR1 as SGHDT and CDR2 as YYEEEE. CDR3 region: CASSWRGGGEAFF. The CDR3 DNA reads TGTGCCAGCAGCTGGCGGGGGGGGGGTGAAGCTTTCTTT.

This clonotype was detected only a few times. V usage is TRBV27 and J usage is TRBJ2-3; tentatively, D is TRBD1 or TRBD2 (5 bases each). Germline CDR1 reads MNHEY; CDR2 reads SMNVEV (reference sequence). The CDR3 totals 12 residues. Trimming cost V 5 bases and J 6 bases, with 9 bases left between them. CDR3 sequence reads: CASSGGIDTQYF. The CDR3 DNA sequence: TGTGCCAGCAGTGGGGGTATTGATACGCAGTATTTT.